Below, 28 T cell receptor beta chains from the same sample are listed, as sequenced in a study of blood T cell repertoires in COVID-19. The repertoire was sequenced with immunoSEQ multiplex PCR; TCRdb's copy has only in-frame clones and lacks some. The table has fewer than 250,000 clones, about 86% seen once. The source material was peripheral blood. The receptors here all came from a woman between 50 and 59 years old with acute or convalescent COVID-19.

In regard to this clone: A read error may produce the germline difference seen at one junction end. This rearrangement joins TRBV2 to TRBJ2-7; 8 positions agree with TRBD1. Germline V gene sequence: CDR1 SNHLY, CDR2 FYNNEI. The CDR3 sequence is 16 residues long. CDR3 region: CASSLLTGTGSDEQYF. Written as DNA, the CDR3 is TGTGCCAGCAGTCTTCTAACCGGGACAGGCTCCGACGAGCAGTACTTC.

The J gene is TRBJ2-1, the V gene TRBV24-1; TRBD2 agrees at 8 bases. Germline CDR1 KGHDR, CDR2 SFDVKD. Germline trimming cut 6 bases from V and 11 bases from J; bases unmatched to any gene: 14. This CDR3 spans 15 amino acids. CDR3 sequence: CATSSDLGLAGQQFF. The CDR3 bases are TGTGCCACCAGTTCCGACCTTGGGCTAGCGGGCCAGCAGTTCTTC.

This chain uses TRBV19 with TRBJ2-1; D is perhaps TRBD2 (6 bases). The CDR3 contains 14 residues. The germline V and J ends were trimmed by 3 bases and 4 bases, with 10 bases remaining between them. The germline gives CDR1 LNHDA, CDR2 SQIVND (reference sequence). The CDR3 loop is CASSIGGTYNEQFF. CDR3 in DNA: TGTGCCAGTAGTATTGGCGGGACTTACAATGAGCAGTTCTTC.

The chain is built from TRBV7-2 and TRBJ1-2; 10 bases align to TRBD1. V lost 4 bases to trimming and J lost 4 bases; unmatched junction nucleotides: 0. The CDR3 runs to 13 residues. CDR1 SGHTA and CDR2 FQGNSA come from the germline V gene. CDR3: CASSWDRGYGYTF. DNA for the CDR3: TGTGCCAGCAGCTGGGACAGGGGCTATGGCTACACCTTC.

The chain uses TRBV19 and TRBJ2-5, with 10 bases identical to TRBD2. Germline V gives CDR1 LNHDA, CDR2 SQIVND (reference sequence). There are 16 residues in the CDR3. V lost 5 bases to trimming and J lost 5 bases; unmatched junction nucleotides: 11. DNA for the CDR3: TGTGCCAGTAGTTCCCCGGGTGAAGCGGGAGGGGAGACCCAGTACTTC. Its translation: CASSSPGEAGGETQYF.

The CDR3 nucleotides are TGTGCCAGCAGTTTCGTAAACAAAACTAGCGACTCCTACGAGCAGTACTTC. It yields the protein CASSFVNKTSDSYEQYF. The genes are TRBV27 and TRBJ2-7; 7 nucleotides match TRBD2. This CDR3 is 17 amino acids long. Germline V gene sequence: CDR1 MNHEY, CDR2 SMNVEV (reference sequence). After removal of 3 bases from V and 0 bases from J, the junction contained 11 bases not matched to a gene.

The rearrangement joins TRBV4-2 to TRBJ1-2; D remains unclear. The CDR3 extends over 17 amino acids. V was trimmed by 0 bases and J by 3 bases, leaving 17 bases between them. Germline CDR1 is LGHNA and CDR2 is YNFKEQ. The CDR3 nucleotides read TGTGCCAGCAGCCAAGATCAGGTGGTCAGGTCAGACTATGGCTACACCTTC. Its protein is CASSQDQVVRSDYGYTF.

In nucleotides, the CDR3 is TGTGCCAGTAGTACCCCGGGACAGGCGAACACTGAAGCTTTCTTT. Translated: CASSTPGQANTEAFF. J is TRBJ1-1 and V is TRBV19; TRBD1 agrees at 8 bases. The germline CDR1 and CDR2 sequences are LNHDA and SQIVND (reference sequence). With 4 bases clipped from V and 1 base from J, the junction kept 5 bases outside the gene matches. The CDR3 spans 15 residues.

J is TRBJ2-2 and V is TRBV7-2; 8 positions match TRBD2. The trim removed 7 bases at V and 6 bases at J, leaving 10 bases unmatched. CDR3 length equals 15 residues. Germline CDR1 and CDR2: SGHTA and FQGNSA. The DNA for the CDR3 is TGTGCCAGCACGGGGAGCGGGAGAGGGTCCGGGGAGCTGTTTTTT. Protein product: CASTGSGRGSGELFF.

The chain has TRBV12-3 or TRBV12-4 and TRBJ1-1; no firm D call. Trimming pared 6 bases from V and 0 bases from J, leaving 8 bases between. CDR3 length: 13 amino acids. CDR3 nucleotide sequence: TGTGCCAGCAGAGATGACATGAACACTGAAGCTTTCTTT. This translates into CASRDDMNTEAFF.

This clone was recorded once. V and J are TRBV18 and TRBJ1-3, with D possibly matching TRBD1 (5 bases). The CDR3 is made up of 15 amino acids. Germline values: CDR1 KGHSH, CDR2 LQKENI. With 0 bases removed from V and 2 bases from J, the gap between germline ends came to 8 bases. CDR3 nucleotides: TGTGCCAGCTCACCACCGGAGACAGCTGGAAACACCATATATTTT. This gives the protein CASSPPETAGNTIYF.

Only a few counts were recorded for this clone. V gene TRBV24-1 combines with J gene TRBJ2-1, with 9 bases matching TRBD1. Germline CDR1 is KGHDR and CDR2 is SFDVKD. V lost 2 bases to trimming and J lost 3 bases; unmatched junction nucleotides: 4. This CDR3 is 16 amino acids long. The CDR3 reads CATSDWGTGNYNEQFF. The CDR3, as DNA: TGTGCCACCAGTGATTGGGGGACAGGGAACTACAATGAGCAGTTCTTC.

J is TRBJ2-1 and V is TRBV10-3; D may be TRBD2 (6 bases). Germline V gives CDR1 ENHRY, CDR2 SYGVKD. Trimming removed 2 bases at V and 3 bases at J, with 20 bases between. This CDR3 spans 18 amino acids. CDR3 amino acids: CAISEPSFGGVGYNEQFF. Written as DNA, the CDR3 is TGTGCCATCAGTGAGCCTTCTTTTGGAGGGGTGGGCTACAATGAGCAGTTCTTC.

The chain joins TRBV28 to TRBJ1-1; TRBD1 is a possible D gene (6 bases). In germline, CDR1 is MDHEN, CDR2 SYDVKM. V lost 7 bases to trimming and J lost 10 bases, with 19 bases between them. CDR3 length equals 13 residues. For the CDR3, the DNA is TGTGCCAGCACCACAACAGGGCGAGGGGGAGCTTTCTTT. Amino acids: CASTTTGRGGAFF.

V is TRBV5-6 and J is TRBJ2-3; D not certain. The CDR3 is 12 amino acids. Trimming took 4 bases from V and 1 from J, leaving 4 bases between them. Germline CDR1 is SGHDT and CDR2 is YYEEEE. The CDR3 DNA is TGTGCCAGCAGCCTACGCACAGATACGCAGTATTTT. It translates to CASSLRTDTQYF.

This sequence joins TRBV18 and TRBJ1-5; D may be TRBD1 (6 bases). The germline V gene has CDR1 KGHSH and CDR2 LQKENI. V lost 3 bases and J 3 bases, leaving 12 bases between the germline ends. The CDR3 totals 15 residues. The CDR3 loop reads CASSPGAPSNQPQHF. CDR3 bases: TGTGCCAGCTCACCGGGGGCCCCCTCCAATCAGCCCCAGCATTTT.

This sequence joins TRBV28 and TRBJ1-2, with no clear D. The V gene lost 6 bases and the J gene lost 0 bases, with 8 bases spanning the gap. Germline V CDR1 and CDR2: MDHEN, SYDVKM. CDR3 length: 13 residues. Here the CDR3 reads CASSERTNYGYTF. Here the CDR3 DNA reads TGTGCCAGCAGCGAGAGAACTAACTATGGCTACACCTTC.

This clone showed up just a few times. The genes are TRBV28 and TRBJ1-1, with 7 bases fitting TRBD1. The V gene end was trimmed by 4 bases and the J gene end by 6 bases; junction bases not matched to a gene: 11. In germline, CDR1 is MDHEN, CDR2 SYDVKM. The CDR3 spans 15 residues. CDR3 bases: TGTGCCAGCAGTTCAGGGGGGAACAGGGTACCTGAAGCTTTCTTT. Translation: CASSSGGNRVPEAFF.

The rearrangement links TRBV28 to TRBJ1-1; TRBD1 is a possible D gene (5 bases). Germline CDR1 reads MDHEN; CDR2 reads SYDVKM. V was clipped by 2 bases and J by 4 bases, with 11 bases between them. This CDR3 is 14 amino acids long. Here the CDR3 reads CASSLGEGSTEAFF. In DNA form, the CDR3 reads TGTGCCAGCAGTTTAGGGGAGGGGTCCACTGAAGCTTTCTTT.

V is TRBV3-1 (or the pseudogene TRBV3-2) and J is TRBJ1-2, with D perhaps matching TRBD1 (6 bases). This CDR3 spans 13 amino acids. Germline CDR1 and CDR2: LGHDT and YNNKEL (reference sequence). Trimming shortened V by 3 bases and J by 8 bases, and 13 bases separated the two germline ends. The CDR3 region has the DNA TGTGCCAGCAGCCAGACAGGAGCGCGCGGCTACACCTTC. Protein: CASSQTGARGYTF.

V is TRBV5-1 and J is TRBJ2-1; a possible D gene is TRBD2 (6 bases). V was shortened by 0 bases and J by 3 bases, with 13 bases between the two germline ends. Germline V gives CDR1 SGHRS, CDR2 YFSETQ. The CDR3 spans 16 residues. In nucleotides, the CDR3 is TGCGCCAGCAGCTTGGTTGGTAGCGGTAACTACAATGAGCAGTTCTTC. This translates into CASSLVGSGNYNEQFF.

The chain recombines TRBV10-1 with TRBJ1-1; 9 bases map to TRBD1. Per the germline V gene, CDR1 is WNHNN and CDR2 is SYGVQD (reference sequence). The CDR3 has 15 residues. V lost 0 bases and J lost 5; bases outside the gene matches: 4. The CDR3, as DNA: TGCGCCAGCAGTGAGTCGGGACAGGGAAGAACTGAAGCTTTCTTT. Amino acids: CASSESGQGRTEAFF.

This chain links TRBV28 with TRBJ1-2, with D tentatively TRBD1 (6 bases). V was cut by 4 bases and J by 4 bases, with 13 bases left in between. The length of the CDR3 is 14 residues. Germline V gene lookup returns CDR1 MDHEN and CDR2 SYDVKM. Here the CDR3 reads CASSSGRGAYGYTF. CDR3 sequence (DNA): TGTGCCAGCAGTTCCGGCCGGGGGGCCTATGGCTACACCTTC.

The chain links TRBV24-1 to TRBJ2-3, with D possibly TRBD1 on 6 matching bases. This CDR3 is built from 15 residues. V lost 5 bases, J lost 2 bases, and 13 bases lay in between. Germline V gives CDR1 KGHDR, CDR2 SFDVKD. The CDR3 sequence is CATSAGVPPTDTQYF. CDR3 DNA: TGTGCCACCAGTGCAGGGGTCCCTCCCACAGATACGCAGTATTTT.

This clone was picked up a small number of times. This chain uses TRBV15 with TRBJ2-5; a possible D gene is TRBD1 (5 bases). V was shortened by 1 base and J by 4 bases, with 10 bases between the two germline ends. The CDR3 consists of 14 residues. The germline V gene has CDR1 LNHNV and CDR2 YYDKDF (reference sequence). CDR3 loop: CATSRGGRVETQYF. In DNA form, the CDR3 reads TGTGCCACCAGCAGAGGGGGCAGGGTAGAGACCCAGTACTTC.

The chain uses TRBV5-1 and TRBJ2-7; D possibly corresponds to TRBD2 (6 bases). Trimming left V 4 bases short and J 7 bases short, with 9 bases between. The germline gives CDR1 SGHRS, CDR2 YFSETQ. The CDR3 runs 11 residues. The CDR3 here is CASSGGIEQYF. The CDR3 nucleotides read TGCGCCAGCAGCGGCGGGATAGAGCAGTACTTC.

The gene calls are TRBV9 and TRBJ1-3; possibly TRBD1 for D (6 bases). The germline V and J ends were trimmed by 4 bases and 2 bases, with 10 bases remaining between them. The CDR3 is 14 amino acids. CDR1 and CDR2 (germline): SGDLS, YYNGEE. The CDR3 loop is CASSPGGPGNTIYF. CDR3 bases: TGTGCCAGCAGCCCGGGGGGGCCTGGAAACACCATATATTTT.

This chain joins TRBV5-1 and TRBJ2-5, with D hard to call. The CDR3 totals 14 residues. V lost 1 base to trimming and J lost 5 bases, with 12 bases between them. The germline V gene has CDR1 SGHRS and CDR2 YFSETQ. The CDR3 sequence: CASSLQSSSETQYF. CDR3 DNA: TGCGCCAGCAGCTTGCAGTCTAGTAGTGAGACCCAGTACTTC.